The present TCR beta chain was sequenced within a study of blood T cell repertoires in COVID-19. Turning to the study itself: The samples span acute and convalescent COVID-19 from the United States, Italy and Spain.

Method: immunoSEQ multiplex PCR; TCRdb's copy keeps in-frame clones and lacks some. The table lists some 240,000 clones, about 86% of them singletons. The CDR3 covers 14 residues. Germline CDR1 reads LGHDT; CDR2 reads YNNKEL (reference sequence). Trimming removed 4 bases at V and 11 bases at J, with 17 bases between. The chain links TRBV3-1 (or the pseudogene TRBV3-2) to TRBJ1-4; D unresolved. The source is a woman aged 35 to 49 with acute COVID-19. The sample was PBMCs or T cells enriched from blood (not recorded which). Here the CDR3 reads CASSREAGTGKLFF. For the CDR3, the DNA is TGTGCCAGCAGCCGTGAAGCGGGCACGGGGAAACTGTTTTTT.